This TCR beta chain was obtained from a study of vaccination and CD4 T cells after COVID-19. Study summary: Post-vaccination samples were procured at a median of approximately 70 days following dose two (range 14 to 241).

A word on this clonotype: The antigen is unknown.

Documented treatment: roughly ten-day PBMC culture with coronavirus spike peptide pools or control peptides (ViraFEST assay). After removal of 5 bases from V and 3 bases from J, the junction contained 9 bases not matched to a gene. Germline CDR1 SQVTM, CDR2 ANQGSEA. The CDR3 runs 15 residues. Study-level points and caveats: In convalescent patients, 304 of 307 vaccine-specific clones were mono-reactive for SARS-CoV-2 spike. In convalescent patients, a median approximately 86% of post-vaccine SARS-CoV-2-reactive clones appeared only after vaccination.

The Oncomine TCR Beta short-read assay sequenced DNA from cultured CD4+ T cells. TCRdb fed the PCR reads into MiXCR, producing one record per CDR3 protein. Found here are more than 13,000 distinct CDR3 sequences, over 30% of them singletons; the top ten hold roughly a sixth. The chain links TRBV29-1 to TRBJ1-5, with 8 bases fitting TRBD1. Sequenced input: cultured CD4+ T cells from blood. The source of this sequence is a human donor with COVID-19. This CDR3 reads CSVLSGGALNQPQHF. Here the CDR3 DNA reads TGCAGCGTTCTATCAGGGGGCGCCCTCAATCAGCCCCAGCATTTT.